This T cell receptor (beta chain) was recovered during a study of blood T cell repertoires in COVID-19. Study-level information: Researchers got acute and convalescent COVID-19 samples from the United States, Italy and Spain.

Repertoires were generated with immunoSEQ multiplex PCR, while TCRdb's copy carries only in-frame clones and drops some. In the table there are about 220,000 clones, approximately 81% of which are singletons. What was sequenced was peripheral blood. The receptor was isolated from a man between 50 and 59 years old who had recovered from COVID-19.

CDR3 in DNA: TGCAGCGTTGAAGATCTGCGAACAACTAATGAAAAACTGTTTTTT. This gives the protein CSVEDLRTTNEKLFF. This chain joins TRBV29-1 and TRBJ1-4; the D is unclear. Looked up from germline, CDR1 is SQVTM and CDR2 is ANQGSEA. With 0 bases removed from V and 0 bases from J, the gap between germline ends came to 8 bases. The CDR3 runs to 15 residues.